A single sample gave rise to the 14 T cell receptor beta chains below, sequenced in a study of T cells expressing NK-cell markers. TCRdb re-called the 5' RACE reads and shows each CDR3 protein once, DNA omitted. Its table lists 550,000 to 600,000 distinct CDR3 sequences. The sequenced material came from blood T cells: a sorted CD56 or NKG2C T cell subset, CD4+ or CD8+ T cells, or bulk PBMC T cells (not recorded which). Source of these receptors: a man younger than 35 in good health.

The CDR3 loop is CASSLTQHNQPQHF. The J gene is TRBJ1-5, the V gene TRBV5-6. Germline V lookup: CDR1 SGHDT, CDR2 YYEEEE. This CDR3 is built from 14 residues.

The J gene is TRBJ2-2, the V gene TRBV6-5; the D call from TCRdb, TRBD2, cannot be confirmed without DNA. The CDR3 runs 17 residues. Per germline, CDR1 MNHEY and CDR2 SVGAGI. This CDR3 reads CASSYSGGEGNTGELFF.

The rearrangement links TRBV29-1 to TRBJ2-1; checking the TCRdb D call of TRBD2 is not possible without DNA. CDR1 and CDR2 from the germline V gene are SQVTM and ANQGSEA. The CDR3 totals 12 residues. The CDR3 loop is CGSGGGANEQFF.

The CDR3 spells CASYLGGRSDTQYF. The chain is built from TRBV6-1 and TRBJ2-3; TCRdb designates TRBD1, a call that cannot be tested without DNA. This CDR3 has 14 residues. Germline values: CDR1 MNHNS, CDR2 SASEGT.

The chain couples TRBV4-1 to TRBJ2-1; TCRdb reports TRBD2, a call that lacks DNA to check it against. The CDR3 is 14 residues long. Germline V CDR1 and CDR2: MGHRA, YSYEKL. CDR3: CASGRTSGINEQFF.

The rearrangement uses TRBV13 and TRBJ1-1. Looked up from germline, CDR1 is PRHDT and CDR2 is FYEKMQ (reference sequence). This CDR3 has 13 amino acids. The CDR3 loop reads CASSRRGNTEAFF.

V and J are TRBV15 and TRBJ2-1; TCRdb outputs TRBD1, but without DNA this stays unchecked. Germline-derived CDR1 and CDR2 are LNHNV and YYDKDF (reference sequence). CDR3 size: 19 residues. The CDR3 is CATSRVGKGQLHFYNEQFF.

This chain uses TRBV29-1 with TRBJ2-1. Germline loops: CDR1 SQVTM, CDR2 ANQGSEA. The CDR3 runs to 14 residues. CDR3 residues: CSVHSPVGYNEQFF.

The rearrangement joins TRBV5-1 to TRBJ2-5; TCRdb proposes TRBD1, but this gene call is untestable without DNA. The germline V gene has CDR1 SGHRS and CDR2 YFSETQ. The CDR3 has 14 residues. CDR3 protein: CASSLWATKETQYF.

The rearrangement links TRBV19 to TRBJ2-2. The CDR3 extends over 16 amino acids. In germline, CDR1 is LNHDA, CDR2 SQIVND (reference sequence). This CDR3 reads CASSTLTPTNTGELFF.

The rearrangement uses TRBV5-6 and TRBJ2-3; no DNA is available, so the TRBD2 call from TCRdb remains unchecked. The germline CDR1 and CDR2 sequences are SGHDT and YYEEEE. This CDR3 is 20 amino acids long. The CDR3 loop reads CASSFFVYGAGGLAGDTQYF.

V is TRBV6-1 and J is TRBJ1-6; as DNA is missing, the TRBD1 call by TCRdb cannot be tested. The length of the CDR3 is 14 residues. CDR1 is MNHNS, CDR2 SASEGT, per germline. CDR3 amino acids: CASGKYRKLSPLHF.

The V call is TRBV7-9, the J call TRBJ1-3; absent DNA, TCRdb's TRBD1 call cannot be checked. CDR1 is SEHNR and CDR2 is FQNEAQ in the germline V gene (reference sequence). CDR3 length: 17 residues. The CDR3 region is CASSPPRAPGSGNTIYF.

This chain connects TRBV5-1 to TRBJ1-1; the TCRdb D gene call, TRBD1, has no DNA to confirm it. CDR1 and CDR2 (germline): SGHRS, YFSETQ. This CDR3 is 17 amino acids long. CDR3 in amino acids: CASSPTRRGWMNTEAFF. Based on the CDR3 plus reference TRBV5-1 and TRBJ1-1, the full variable domain is KAGVTQTPRYLIKTRGQQVTLSCSPISGHRSVSWYQQTPGQGLQFLFEYFSETQRNKGNFPGRFSGRQFSNSRSEMNVSTLELGDSALYLCASSPTRRGWMNTEAFFGQGTRLTVV.